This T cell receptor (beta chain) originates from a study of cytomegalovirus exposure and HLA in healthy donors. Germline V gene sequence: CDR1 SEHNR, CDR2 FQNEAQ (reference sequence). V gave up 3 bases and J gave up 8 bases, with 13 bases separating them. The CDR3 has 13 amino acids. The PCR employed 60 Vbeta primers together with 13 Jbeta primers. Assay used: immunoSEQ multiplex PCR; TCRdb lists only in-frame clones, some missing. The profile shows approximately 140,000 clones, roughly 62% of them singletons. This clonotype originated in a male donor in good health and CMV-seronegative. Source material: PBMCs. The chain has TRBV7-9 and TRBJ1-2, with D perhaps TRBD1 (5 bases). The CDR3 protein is CASSFLQVEGYTF. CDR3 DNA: TGTGCCAGCAGCTTCCTACAGGTTGAAGGCTACACCTTC.